Below are 20 T cell receptor beta chains sequenced from a single sample in a study of cytomegalovirus exposure and HLA in healthy donors. This PCR relied on a set of 60 Vbeta primers and 13 Jbeta primers. Profiling relied on immunoSEQ multiplex PCR, and the TCRdb table lists in-frame clones only, not all of them. The repertoire holds approximately 53,000 clones, with about 78% as singletons. Sequences were obtained from PBMCs. These receptors all come from a man aged 25 to 45 in good health and CMV-seropositive.

This chain joins TRBV5-1 and TRBJ1-4; D unresolved. The CDR3 is 15 amino acids. The V gene's germline CDR1 is SGHRS and CDR2 YFSETQ. V dropped 3 bases and J dropped 2 bases, with 11 bases sitting between them. DNA of the CDR3: TGCGCCAGCAGCTCGGCCAGCGGCACTAATGAAAAACTGTTTTTT. Translating it yields CASSSASGTNEKLFF.

This chain links TRBV30 with TRBJ1-2; TRBD1 agrees at 7 bases. Germline CDR1 and CDR2: GTSNPN and SVGIG (reference sequence). V was clipped by 8 bases and J by 6 bases; unmatched bases: 12. CDR3 length equals 13 residues. This chain's CDR3 is CALLQKGANGYTF. DNA for the CDR3: TGTGCCCTCCTCCAAAAGGGGGCTAATGGCTACACCTTC.

Notes on this clone: This sample also contains other DNA sequences that code for the same CDR3. The chain couples TRBV5-1 to TRBJ1-3; D gene uncertain. The ends were cut back, 2 bases at V and 0 bases at J, with 9 bases in the middle. The CDR3 is made up of 15 amino acids. Germline V gives CDR1 SGHRS, CDR2 YFSETQ. DNA of the CDR3: TGCGCCAGCAGCTTTTCAGGAGGCTCTGGAAACACCATATATTTT. The encoded protein is CASSFSGGSGNTIYF.

The rearrangement links TRBV2 to TRBJ1-2; 8 bases are shared with TRBD1. Germline V gene data show CDR1 as SNHLY and CDR2 as FYNNEI. There are 12 residues in the CDR3. V gave up 10 bases and J gave up 4 bases; unmatched junction bases: 5. This chain's CDR3 is CATGQGGYGYTF. Here the CDR3 DNA reads TGTGCCACCGGACAGGGTGGCTATGGCTACACCTTC.

The chain joins TRBV9 to TRBJ2-3; perhaps TRBD2 as D (6 bases). The CDR3 has 15 residues. The germline V gene has CDR1 SGDLS and CDR2 YYNGEE. Trimming removed 0 bases at V and 4 bases at J, with 12 bases between. The CDR3 nucleotides read TGTGCCAGCAGCGTAGCGGGCGGGGAGGCAGATACGCAGTATTTT. Encoded protein: CASSVAGGEADTQYF.

The chain employs TRBV7-2 and TRBJ2-3; D gene unclear. Germline assignment: CDR1 SGHTA and CDR2 FQGNSA. V gave up 5 bases and J gave up 6 bases, with 15 bases separating them. The CDR3 consists of 14 residues. The CDR3 nucleotides are TGTGCCAGCAGCCCCCAGGTTGGTTTGGATACGCAGTATTTT. Encoded protein: CASSPQVGLDTQYF.

The J gene is TRBJ2-7, the V gene TRBV28, with a weak D call TRBD1 (5 bases). Trimming removed 10 bases at V and 4 bases at J, with 11 bases between. CDR3 length: 11 amino acids. CDR1 is MDHEN and CDR2 is SYDVKM in the germline V gene. The CDR3 here is CATQGPYEQYF. The CDR3 DNA reads as TGTGCCACCCAGGGCCCTTACGAGCAGTACTTC.

The chain combines TRBV5-6 with TRBJ1-2; D is ambiguous. The germline gives CDR1 SGHDT, CDR2 YYEEEE. V was shortened by 0 bases and J by 1 base, with 10 bases between the two germline ends. The CDR3 runs 15 residues. In DNA form, the CDR3 reads TGTGCCAGCAGCTTGGCTTCAGGTCTTAACTATGGCTACACCTTC. As protein: CASSLASGLNYGYTF.

This rearrangement joins TRBV6-5 to TRBJ1-1; D might be TRBD1 (6 bases). CDR3 length equals 15 residues. V dropped 6 bases and J dropped 0 bases, with 14 bases sitting between them. Germline CDR1 and CDR2: MNHEY and SVGAGI. The CDR3 DNA reads TGTGCCAGCAGCCGCGGACAGATCCTGAACACTGAAGCTTTCTTT. Translated: CASSRGQILNTEAFF.

This clone was observed a handful of times. The chain combines TRBV6-5 with TRBJ1-5; D not certain. Germline CDR1 is MNHEY and CDR2 is SVGAGI. The length of the CDR3 is 13 residues. V was clipped by 6 bases and J by 4 bases, with 10 bases between them. The CDR3: CASRPYWNQPQHF. For the CDR3, the DNA is TGTGCCAGCAGGCCCTACTGGAATCAGCCCCAGCATTTT.

This clone was observed a handful of times. The chain carries TRBV6-1 and TRBJ1-4, with D unclear. There are 15 residues in the CDR3. The V gene's germline CDR1 is MNHNS and CDR2 SASEGT. Trimming removed 2 bases from V and 6 bases from J, with 13 bases in between. This CDR3 is CASSERRGRDEKLFF. The CDR3 DNA follows: TGTGCCAGCAGTGAACGTCGAGGGAGGGATGAAAAACTGTTTTTT.

This rearrangement joins TRBV5-4 to TRBJ2-1, with a tentative D call TRBD2 (6 bases). The CDR3 runs to 13 residues. Germline V gives CDR1 SGHNT, CDR2 YYREEE (reference sequence). V was pared by 4 bases and J by 15 bases, with 20 bases between. CDR3 nucleotides: TGTGCCAGCAGCGAACAAACTAGCTTCGGGTCGTTCTTC. It codes for CASSEQTSFGSFF.

This clone is classed as medium-sized. CDR3 in DNA: TGTGCCAGCAGTGACTCTGACAGCGATGAGCAGTTCTTC. Its translation: CASSDSDSDEQFF. The genes are TRBV6-4 and TRBJ2-1; D perhaps matches TRBD1 (5 bases). Deletions cut 0 bases from V and 8 bases from J, with 8 bases between. This CDR3 is 13 amino acids long. CDR1 MRHNA and CDR2 SNTAGT come from the germline V gene.

The chain recombines TRBV5-7 with TRBJ2-7; D is ambiguous. TRBV5-7 is an open reading frame, and its role is uncertain. The CDR3 is 15 residues long. Trimming stripped 2 bases from V and 0 bases from J, with 12 bases between. For the CDR3, the DNA is TGTGCCAGCAGCTTCAGGTTACCCCACTCCTACGAGCAGTACTTC. Translated: CASSFRLPHSYEQYF.

The chain uses TRBV29-1 and TRBJ1-2, with D maybe TRBD1 (6 bases). Germline CDR1 reads SQVTM; CDR2 reads ANQGSEA. The CDR3 runs 11 residues. Deletions cut 2 bases from V and 9 bases from J, with 10 bases between. CDR3 in amino acids: CSVEQDSRYTF. CDR3 coding DNA: TGCAGCGTTGAACAGGACAGTCGCTACACCTTC.

This clone showed up just once. The J gene is TRBJ2-5, the V gene TRBV5-4, with 9 bases lining up with TRBD1. The DNA end lines up better with TRBJ2-7; the J call may be wrong. The germline V gene has CDR1 SGHNT and CDR2 YYREEE (reference sequence). This CDR3 has 13 residues. This chain's CDR3 is CASSWTGAYEQYF. The CDR3 DNA reads as TGTGCCAGCAGCTGGACAGGGGCCTACGAGCAGTACTTC.

This sequence joins TRBV5-4 and TRBJ1-6; no clear D gene. The germline V gene encodes CDR1 SGHNT and CDR2 YYREEE (reference sequence). CDR3 length: 17 amino acids. V gave up 1 base and J gave up 0 bases, with 11 bases separating them. The CDR3 bases are TGTGCCAGCAGCTTGCGAGCTTCGAGCTCCTATAATTCACCCCTCCACTTT. Amino acids: CASSLRASSSYNSPLHF.

This sequence joins TRBV18 and TRBJ1-1; 7 nucleotides agree with TRBD1. Germline V lookup: CDR1 KGHSH, CDR2 LQKENI. Germline trimming cut 4 bases from V and 6 bases from J; bases unmatched to any gene: 5. CDR3 length: 13 residues. The CDR3 nucleotides read TGTGCCAGCTCACTTACAGGGGCCCCTGAAGCTTTCTTT. Protein: CASSLTGAPEAFF.

V gene TRBV6-6 combines with J gene TRBJ1-3, with TRBD1 as a possible D gene (6 bases). The V gene's germline CDR1 is MNHNY and CDR2 SVGAGI (reference sequence). V was cut by 6 bases and J by 0 bases, with 9 bases left in between. The CDR3 consists of 14 residues. The chain's CDR3 is CASSLQGSGNTIYF. The CDR3 region has the DNA TGTGCCAGCAGCTTACAGGGCTCTGGAAACACCATATATTTT.

This clone was seen just once. The chain employs TRBV27 and TRBJ2-3; 7 nucleotides align to TRBD1. The CDR3 totals 14 residues. CDR1 MNHEY and CDR2 SMNVEV come from the germline V gene (reference sequence). The junction had 7 bases not matched to a gene; V was cut back by 7 bases and J by 3 bases. CDR3 in DNA: TGTGCCAGCACCCCGGGACAGCTTACAGATACGCAGTATTTT. This gives the protein CASTPGQLTDTQYF.